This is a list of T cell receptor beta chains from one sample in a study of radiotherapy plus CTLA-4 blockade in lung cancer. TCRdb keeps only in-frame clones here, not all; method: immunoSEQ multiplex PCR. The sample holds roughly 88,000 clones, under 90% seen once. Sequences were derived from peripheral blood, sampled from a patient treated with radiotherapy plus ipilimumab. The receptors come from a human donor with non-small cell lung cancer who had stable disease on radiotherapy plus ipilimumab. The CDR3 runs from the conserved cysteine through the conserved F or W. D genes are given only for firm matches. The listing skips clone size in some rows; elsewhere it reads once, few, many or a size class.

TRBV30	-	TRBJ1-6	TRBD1	CAGRQGSSYNSPLHF	TGTGCCGGTCGACAGGGGAGCTCCTATAATTCACCCCTCCACTTT
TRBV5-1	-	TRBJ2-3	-	CASSLEVGWDTQYF	TGCGCCAGCAGCTTGGAAGTAGGCTGGGATACGCAGTATTTT
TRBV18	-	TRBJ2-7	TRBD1	CASSPLQGAEVEQYF	TGTGCCAGCTCACCGCTACAGGGGGCAGAAGTCGAGCAGTACTTC
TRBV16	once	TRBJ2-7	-	CASSRSSYEQYF	TGTGCCAGCAGCAGGAGCTCCTACGAGCAGTACTTC
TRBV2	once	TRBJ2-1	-	CASSEVRHEQFF	TGTGCCAGCAGTGAAGTCAGACATGAGCAGTTCTTC
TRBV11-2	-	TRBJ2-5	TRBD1	CASSSTGGVETQYF	TGTGCCAGCAGTTCGACAGGGGGCGTTGAGACCCAGTACTTC
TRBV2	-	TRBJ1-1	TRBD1	CASIFRDRGITEAFF	TGTGCCAGCATTTTCCGGGACAGGGGGATAACTGAAGCTTTCTTT
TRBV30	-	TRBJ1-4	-	CAWSVQRGRSEKLFF	TGTGCCTGGAGTGTACAAAGGGGCAGGAGTGAAAAACTGTTTTTT
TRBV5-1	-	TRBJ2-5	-	CASSERGFGLDRRAGVLRETQYF	TGCGCCAGCAGCGAAAGGGGGTTCGGATTGGACAGAAGGGCGGGAGTCCTACGTGAGACCCAGTACTTC
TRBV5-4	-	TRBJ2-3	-	CASSPDGIYTQYF	TGTGCCAGCAGCCCGGATGGGATTTATACGCAGTATTTT
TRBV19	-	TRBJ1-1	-	CASKFPYNTEAFF	TGTGCCAGTAAATTCCCCTATAACACTGAAGCTTTCTTT
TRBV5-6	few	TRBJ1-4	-	CASSLSGSTNEKLFF	TGTGCCAGCAGCCTGAGCGGATCAACTAATGAAAAACTGTTTTTT
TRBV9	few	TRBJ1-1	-	CASSVIDTEAFF	TGTGCCAGCAGCGTAATTGACACTGAAGCTTTCTTT
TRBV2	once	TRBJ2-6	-	CASSGSAAAGANVLTF	TGTGCCAGCAGTGGGTCCGCCGCCGCTGGGGCCAACGTCCTGACTTTC
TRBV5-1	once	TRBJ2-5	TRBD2	CASSFSSGAQETQYF	TGCGCCAGCAGCTTTAGTAGCGGGGCCCAAGAGACCCAGTACTTC
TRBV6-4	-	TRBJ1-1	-	CASRNAGGTEAFF	TGTGCCAGCAGAAACGCGGGTGGAACTGAAGCTTTCTTT
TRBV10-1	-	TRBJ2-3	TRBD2	CASSDTGTSGGDTQYF	TGCGCCAGCAGTGATACCGGGACTAGCGGGGGAGATACGCAGTATTTT
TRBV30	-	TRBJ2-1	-	CAWLHDGQQFF	TGTGCCTGGTTGCACGACGGCCAGCAGTTCTTC
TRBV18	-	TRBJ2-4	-	CASSPLIGGLNIQYF	TGTGCCAGCTCACCACTGATAGGGGGTTTAAACATTCAGTACTTC
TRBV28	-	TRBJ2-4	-	CASSLYGVAKNIQYF	TGTGCCAGCAGTTTATATGGAGTAGCCAAAAACATTCAGTACTTC
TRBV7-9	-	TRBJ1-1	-	CASSLLGQNTEAFF	TGTGCCAGCAGCCTACTAGGACAGAACACTGAAGCTTTCTTT
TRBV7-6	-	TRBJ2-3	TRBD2	CASSLGVSVAGTTSTDTQYF	TGTGCCAGCAGCTTAGGGGTGTCGGTAGCGGGGACAACTAGCACAGATACGCAGTATTTT
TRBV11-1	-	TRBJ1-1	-	CASRANRAVDTEAFF	TGTGCCAGCAGGGCCAACAGGGCTGTAGACACTGAAGCTTTCTTT
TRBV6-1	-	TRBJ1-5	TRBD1	CASFPGTGNQPQHF	TGTGCCAGCTTTCCAGGGACAGGCAATCAGCCCCAGCATTTT
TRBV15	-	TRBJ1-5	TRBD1	CATSGRDRGPNQPQHF	TGTGCCACCAGCGGAAGAGACAGGGGACCAAATCAGCCCCAGCATTTT
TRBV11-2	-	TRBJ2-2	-	CASTPPRGSGGELFF	TGTGCCAGCACCCCACCCCGGGGGTCAGGCGGGGAGCTGTTTTTT
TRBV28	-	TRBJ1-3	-	CASIEEGWAGNTIYF	TGTGCCAGCATTGAGGAGGGCTGGGCTGGAAACACCATATATTTT
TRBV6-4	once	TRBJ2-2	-	CASSVQGNTGELFF	TGTGCCAGCAGTGTACAGGGGAACACCGGGGAGCTGTTTTTT
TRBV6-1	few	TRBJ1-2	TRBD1	CATPRRQGIGNGYTF	TGTGCCACCCCGCGCCGACAGGGGATCGGGAATGGCTACACCTTC
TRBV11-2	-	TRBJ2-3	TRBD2	CASSRNLAGSTDTQYF	TGTGCCAGCAGCCGAAACCTAGCGGGGAGCACAGATACGCAGTATTTT
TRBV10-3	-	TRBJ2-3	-	CAIRREDTQYF	TGTGCCATCAGGAGGGAAGATACGCAGTATTTT
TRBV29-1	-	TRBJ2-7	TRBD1	CSALPGTGGYEQYF	TGCAGCGCCCTTCCCGGGACAGGGGGCTACGAGCAGTACTTC
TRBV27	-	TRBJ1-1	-	CASSLARVTEAFF	TGTGCCAGCAGTTTGGCTCGGGTGACTGAAGCTTTCTTT
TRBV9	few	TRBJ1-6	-	CASSSLGGVEPLHF	TGTGCCAGCAGCTCCTTGGGGGGAGTTGAACCCCTCCACTTT
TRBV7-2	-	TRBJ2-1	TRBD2	CASSILAGSGYNEQFF	TGTGCCAGCAGCATCCTAGCGGGGTCGGGCTACAATGAGCAGTTCTTC
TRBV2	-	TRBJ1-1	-	CASRKGPNTEAFF	TGTGCCAGCAGGAAAGGGCCGAACACTGAAGCTTTCTTT
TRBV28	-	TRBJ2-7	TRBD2	CASSSSGRSSYEQYF	TGTGCCAGCAGCTCTAGCGGGAGGTCCTCCTACGAGCAGTACTTC
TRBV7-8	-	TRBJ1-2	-	CASSPPGQTQLHGYTF	TGTGCCAGCAGCCCCCCGGGACAAACCCAACTTCATGGCTACACCTTC
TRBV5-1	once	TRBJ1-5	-	CASSSTGSDNQPQHF	TGCGCCAGCAGCTCCACAGGGTCGGACAATCAGCCCCAGCATTTT
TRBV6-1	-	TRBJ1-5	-	CASSEWEGWNQPQHF	TGTGCCAGCAGTGAATGGGAGGGGTGGAATCAGCCCCAGCATTTT